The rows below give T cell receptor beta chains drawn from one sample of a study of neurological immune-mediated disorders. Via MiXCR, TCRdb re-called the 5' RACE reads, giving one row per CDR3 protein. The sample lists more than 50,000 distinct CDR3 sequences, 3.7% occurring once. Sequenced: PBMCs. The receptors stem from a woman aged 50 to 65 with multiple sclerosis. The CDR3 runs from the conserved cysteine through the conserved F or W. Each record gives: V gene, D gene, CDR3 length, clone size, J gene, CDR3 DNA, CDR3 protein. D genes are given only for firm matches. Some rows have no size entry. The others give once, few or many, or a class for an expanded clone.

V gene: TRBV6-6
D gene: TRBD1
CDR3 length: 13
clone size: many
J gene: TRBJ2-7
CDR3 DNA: TGTGCCAGCAGCTCGACAGGGGGTGGAGAGCAGTACTTC
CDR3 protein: CASSSTGGGEQYF

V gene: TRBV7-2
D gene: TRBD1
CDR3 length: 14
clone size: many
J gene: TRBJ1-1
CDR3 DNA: TGTGCCAGCAGCAATGACAGGGGGAACACTGAAGCTTTCTTT
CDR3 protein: CASSNDRGNTEAFF

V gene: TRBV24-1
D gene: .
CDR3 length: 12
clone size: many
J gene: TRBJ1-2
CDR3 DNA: TGTGCCACCAGTGCGAGGGACACCAGCTACACCTTC
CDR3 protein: CATSARDTSYTF

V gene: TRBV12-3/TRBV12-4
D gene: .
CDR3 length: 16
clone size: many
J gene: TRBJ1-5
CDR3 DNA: TGTGCCAGCACCAATATGGGGCGGGGTGCCAATCAGCCCCAGCATTTT
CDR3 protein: CASTNMGRGANQPQHF

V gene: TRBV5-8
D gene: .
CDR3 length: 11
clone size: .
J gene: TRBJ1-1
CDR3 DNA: TGTGCCAGCAGCCGTCGGTTTGAAGCTTTCTTT
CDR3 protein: CASSRRFEAFF

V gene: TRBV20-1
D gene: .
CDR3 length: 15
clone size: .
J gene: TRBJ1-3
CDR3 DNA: TGCAGTGCTAGAGGGGAAGGGGAGGCTGGAAACACCATATATTTT
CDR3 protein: CSARGEGEAGNTIYF

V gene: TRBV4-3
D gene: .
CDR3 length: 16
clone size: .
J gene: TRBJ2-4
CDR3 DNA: TGCGCCAGCAGCCAAGATGGGGTGGGGACCAAAAAAATTCAGTACTTC
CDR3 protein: CASSQDGVGTKKIQYF

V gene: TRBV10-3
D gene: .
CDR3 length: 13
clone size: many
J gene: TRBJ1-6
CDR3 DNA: TGTGCCATCAGTGAAAGGACCGTGGCACCCCTCCACTTT
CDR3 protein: CAISERTVAPLHF

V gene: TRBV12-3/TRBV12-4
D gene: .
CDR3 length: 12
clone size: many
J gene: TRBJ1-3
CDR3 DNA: TGTGCCAGCAGTTTAATGGGTGACACCATATATTTT
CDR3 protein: CASSLMGDTIYF

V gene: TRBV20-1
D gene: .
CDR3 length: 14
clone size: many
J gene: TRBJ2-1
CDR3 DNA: TGCAGTGCTAGATACAGCGGAACGAACAATGAGCAGTTCTTC
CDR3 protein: CSARYSGTNNEQFF

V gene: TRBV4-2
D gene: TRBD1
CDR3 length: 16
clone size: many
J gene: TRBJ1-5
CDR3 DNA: TGTGCCAGCAGCCAATCACAGGGGAATAGCAATCAGCCCCAGCATTTT
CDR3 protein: CASSQSQGNSNQPQHF

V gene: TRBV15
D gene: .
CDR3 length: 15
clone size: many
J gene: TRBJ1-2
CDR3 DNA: TGTGCCACCAGCATCGGAGGCGTTGGTAACTATGGCTACACCTTC
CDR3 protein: CATSIGGVGNYGYTF

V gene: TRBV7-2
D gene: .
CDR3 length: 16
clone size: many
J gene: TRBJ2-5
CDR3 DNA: TGTGCCAGCAGCTCCCGGGGAGGACGGGGACAAGAGACCCAGTACTTC
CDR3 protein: CASSSRGGRGQETQYF

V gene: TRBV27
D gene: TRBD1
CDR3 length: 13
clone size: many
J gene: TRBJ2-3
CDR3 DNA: TGTGCCAGCATGCCAGGGGGATGGGATACGCAGTATTTT
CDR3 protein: CASMPGGWDTQYF

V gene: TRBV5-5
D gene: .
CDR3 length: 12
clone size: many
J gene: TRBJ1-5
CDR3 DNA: TGTGCCAGCAGCTTTTTCAATCAGCCCCAGCATTTT
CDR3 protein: CASSFFNQPQHF

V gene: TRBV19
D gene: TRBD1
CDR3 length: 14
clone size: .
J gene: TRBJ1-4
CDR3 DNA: TGTGCCAGTAGGAGACAGGGATTTAATGAAAAACTGTTTTTT
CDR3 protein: CASRRQGFNEKLFF

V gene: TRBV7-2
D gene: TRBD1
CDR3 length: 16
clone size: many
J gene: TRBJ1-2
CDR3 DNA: TGTGCCAGCAGCCCGATGGCAGGGGGCGTGGGCTATGGCTACACCTTC
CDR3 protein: CASSPMAGGVGYGYTF

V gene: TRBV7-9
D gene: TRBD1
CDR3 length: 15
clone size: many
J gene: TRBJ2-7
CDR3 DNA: TGTGCCAGCAGCTCTAGGGGACAGGGTGACGACGAGCAGTACTTC
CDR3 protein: CASSSRGQGDDEQYF